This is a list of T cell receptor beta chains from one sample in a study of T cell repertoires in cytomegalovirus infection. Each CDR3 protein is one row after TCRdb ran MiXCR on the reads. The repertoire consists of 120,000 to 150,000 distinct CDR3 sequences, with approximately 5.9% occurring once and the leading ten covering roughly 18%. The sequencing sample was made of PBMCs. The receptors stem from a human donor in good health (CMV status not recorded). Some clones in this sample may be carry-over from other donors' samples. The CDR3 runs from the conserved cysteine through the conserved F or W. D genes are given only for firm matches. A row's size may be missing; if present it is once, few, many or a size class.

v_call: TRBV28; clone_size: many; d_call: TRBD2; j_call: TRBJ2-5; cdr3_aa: CASGLAAQETQYF; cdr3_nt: TGTGCCTCGGGACTAGCGGCCCAAGAGACCCAGTACTTC
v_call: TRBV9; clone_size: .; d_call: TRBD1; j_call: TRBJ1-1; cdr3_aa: CASSVDSGGLAEAFF; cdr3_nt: TGTGCCAGCAGCGTAGATTCAGGGGGCTTGGCTGAAGCTTTCTTT
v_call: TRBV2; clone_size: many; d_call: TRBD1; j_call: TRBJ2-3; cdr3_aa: CASTKDRTSTDTQYF; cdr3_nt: TGTGCCAGCACCAAGGACAGGACTAGCACAGATACGCAGTATTTT
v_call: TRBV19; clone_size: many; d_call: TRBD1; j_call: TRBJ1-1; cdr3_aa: CASRGIRQGPFMNTEAFF; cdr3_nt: TGTGCCAGTAGGGGTATCAGACAGGGACCTTTCATGAACACTGAAGCTTTCTTT
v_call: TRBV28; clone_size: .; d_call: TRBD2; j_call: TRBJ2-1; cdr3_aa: CASTGRGVYNEQFF; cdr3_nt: TGTGCCAGCACCGGCCGGGGGGTTTACAATGAGCAGTTCTTC
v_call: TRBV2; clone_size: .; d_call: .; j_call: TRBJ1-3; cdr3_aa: CASSELGNTIYF; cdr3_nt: TGTGCCAGCAGTGAACTTGGAAACACCATATATTTT
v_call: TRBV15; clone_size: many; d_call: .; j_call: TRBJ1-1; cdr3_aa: CATSRAVNTEAFF; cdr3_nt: TGTGCCACCAGCAGAGCTGTGAACACTGAAGCTTTCTTT
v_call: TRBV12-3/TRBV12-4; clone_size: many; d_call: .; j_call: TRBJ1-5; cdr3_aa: CASSFVRDSNQPQHF; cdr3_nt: TGTGCCAGCAGTTTCGTCAGGGATAGCAATCAGCCCCAGCATTTT
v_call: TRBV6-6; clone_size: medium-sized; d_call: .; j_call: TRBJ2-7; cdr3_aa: CASSLERGEQYF; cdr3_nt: TGTGCCAGCAGTTTAGAACGGGGAGAGCAGTACTTC
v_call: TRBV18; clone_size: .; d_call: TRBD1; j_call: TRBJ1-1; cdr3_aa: CASSPLEGANEAFF; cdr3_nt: TGTGCCAGCTCACCTTTGGAGGGGGCTAACGAAGCTTTCTTT
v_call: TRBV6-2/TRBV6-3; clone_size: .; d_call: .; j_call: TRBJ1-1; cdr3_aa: CASSYFTSNTEAFF; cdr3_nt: TGTGCCAGCAGTTACTTTACTTCAAACACTGAAGCTTTCTTT
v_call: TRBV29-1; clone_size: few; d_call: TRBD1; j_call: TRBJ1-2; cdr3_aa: CSAIQGANSNYGYTF; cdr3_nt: TGCAGCGCCATCCAGGGGGCCAACTCTAACTATGGCTACACCTTC
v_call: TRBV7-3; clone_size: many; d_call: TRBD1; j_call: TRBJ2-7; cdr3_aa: CASSLDPGQGPYEQYF; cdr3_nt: TGTGCCAGCAGTCTCGATCCGGGACAGGGGCCCTACGAGCAGTACTTC
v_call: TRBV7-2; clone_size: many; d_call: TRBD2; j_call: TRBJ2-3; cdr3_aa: CASSPTGLEADTQYF; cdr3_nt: TGTGCCAGCAGCCCCACGGGACTAGAGGCAGATACGCAGTATTTT
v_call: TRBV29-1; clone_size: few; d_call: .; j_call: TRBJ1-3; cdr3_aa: CSVGLGNTIYF; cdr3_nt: TGCAGCGTAGGACTGGGGAACACCATATATTTT
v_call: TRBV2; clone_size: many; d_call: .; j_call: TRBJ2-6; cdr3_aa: CASSDEQTGANVLTF; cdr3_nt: TGTGCCAGCAGTGACGAGCAGACTGGGGCCAACGTCCTGACTTTC
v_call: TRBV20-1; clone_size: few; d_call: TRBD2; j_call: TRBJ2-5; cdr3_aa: CSARSGGTETQYF; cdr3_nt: TGCAGTGCACGCAGCGGGGGTACCGAGACCCAGTACTTC
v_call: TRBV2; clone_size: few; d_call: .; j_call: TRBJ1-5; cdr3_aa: CASSDDPRIQPQHF; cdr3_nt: TGTGCCAGCAGTGATGACCCCCGAATACAGCCCCAGCATTTT
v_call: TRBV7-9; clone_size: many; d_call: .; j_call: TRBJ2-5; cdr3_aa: CASSFGALGETQYF; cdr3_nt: TGTGCCAGCAGCTTTGGGGCCTTAGGAGAGACCCAGTACTTC